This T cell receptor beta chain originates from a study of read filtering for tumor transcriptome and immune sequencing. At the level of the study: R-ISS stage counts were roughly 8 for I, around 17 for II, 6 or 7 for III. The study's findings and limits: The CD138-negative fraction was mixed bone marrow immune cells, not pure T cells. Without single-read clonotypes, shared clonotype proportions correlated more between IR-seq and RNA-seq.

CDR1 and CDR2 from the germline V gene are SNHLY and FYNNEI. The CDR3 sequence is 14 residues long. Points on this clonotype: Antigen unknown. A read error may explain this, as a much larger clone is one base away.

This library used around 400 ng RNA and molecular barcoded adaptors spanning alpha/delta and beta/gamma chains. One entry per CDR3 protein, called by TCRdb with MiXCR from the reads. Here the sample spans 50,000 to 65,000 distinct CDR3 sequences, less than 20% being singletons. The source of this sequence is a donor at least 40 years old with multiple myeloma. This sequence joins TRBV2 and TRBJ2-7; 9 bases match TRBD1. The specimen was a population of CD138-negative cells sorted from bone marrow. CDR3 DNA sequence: TGTGCCAGCAGAGCCGGGACAGGGTCCTACGGGCAGTACTTC. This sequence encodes CASRAGTGSYGQYF.